Detailed here is one T cell receptor beta chain. Its antigen is undetermined. Using its own MiXCR run on the 5' RACE reads, TCRdb lists one record per CDR3 protein. The repertoire holds some 710,000 distinct CDR3 sequences, approximately 6.1% seen once, with 1.5% to 2% in the top ten. These data are taken from a study of identical twins. General study findings and limits: The authors noted that invariant MAIT and iNKT cells could partly confound zero-insertion analyses. The study found that models underestimated out-of-frame TCR alpha sharing in monozygotic twins. For cord blood, abundant beta clonotypes had fewer insertions, unlike memory repertoires, which showed none.

This sequence originates from a man aged 18 to 30 in good health. The material sequenced was naive T cells sorted from blood.

CDR3 in amino acids: CASSLSTGWAYEQYF. The CDR3 DNA reads as TGCGCCAGCAGCTTGTCGACAGGTTGGGCCTACGAGCAGTACTTC. The rearrangement joins TRBV5-1 to TRBJ2-7, with a weak D call TRBD1 (6 bases). Trimming took off 1 base at V and 2 bases at J, with 13 bases between the two ends. The CDR3 contains 15 residues. Germline V gene sequence: CDR1 SGHRS, CDR2 YFSETQ. Filled out from reference TRBV5-1 and TRBJ2-7, the complete variable domain reads KAGVTQTPRYLIKTRGQQVTLSCSPISGHRSVSWYQQTPGQGLQFLFEYFSETQRNKGNFPGRFSGRQFSNSRSEMNVSTLELGDSALYLCASSLSTGWAYEQYFGPGTRLTVT.